These T cell receptor beta chains were read from a single sample in a study of Ad26.COV2.S vaccination and SARS-CoV-2 variants. Sequencing was performed with immunoSEQ multiplex PCR; in TCRdb, only in-frame clones are kept and a portion is missing. Here the sample spans about 320,000 clones, around four fifths being singletons. The input for sequencing was peripheral blood, taken in a trial of Ad26.COV2.S vaccine versus placebo. These receptors came from a person between 18 and 65 years old who received the Ad26.COV2.S COVID-19 vaccine or a placebo. The CDR3 runs from the conserved cysteine through the conserved F or W. Fields, in order: J gene, V gene, clone size, D gene, CDR3 DNA, CDR3 protein. A D gene is named only where the DNA matches it firmly. Expanded clones are given a class, and other clones once, few, many or no size at all.

>TRBJ1-1|TRBV19|.|.
TGTGCCAGTAGTATACAGCCGAACACTGAAGCTTTCTTT
CASSIQPNTEAFF
>TRBJ2-1|TRBV24-1|.|TRBD2
TGTGCCAGCGGGGGAGGGAGTAGCTCCTACAATGAGCAGTTCTTC
CASGGGSSSYNEQFF
>TRBJ1-2|TRBV5-4|.|TRBD1
TGTGCCAGCACGACAGGGAACTATGGCTACACCTTC
CASTTGNYGYTF
>TRBJ1-2|TRBV18|.|.
TGTGCCAGCTCACCACCGGGTAGCCAGCGCGATTCAGGCTATGGCTACACCTTC
CASSPPGSQRDSGYGYTF
>TRBJ2-1|TRBV7-2|.|TRBD2
TGTGCCAGCAGCTTAGAATTACGACTAGCGGGGGGGCCCTACAATGAGCAGTTCTTC
CASSLELRLAGGPYNEQFF
>TRBJ1-5|TRBV19|.|TRBD1
TGTGCCAGTAGTGGGCAGGGGGGCAATCAGCCCCAGCATTTT
CASSGQGGNQPQHF
>TRBJ1-6|TRBV7-9|.|TRBD1
TGTGCCAGCAGCTTAGGACAGGGAGACGCGAATTCACCCCTCCACTTT
CASSLGQGDANSPLHF
>TRBJ2-2|TRBV28|.|.
TGTGCCAGCAGTTTAGGGGTAGGGTTAAACACCGGGGAGCTGTTTTTT
CASSLGVGLNTGELFF
>TRBJ2-7|TRBV5-4|.|TRBD2
TGTGCCAGCAGCTGGGGGGGGATTGGCGAGCAGTACTTC
CASSWGGIGEQYF
>TRBJ2-1|TRBV11-2|.|TRBD1
TGTGCCAGCAGCTTGGACAGGGCCTACAATGAGCAGTTCTTC
CASSLDRAYNEQFF
>TRBJ2-6|TRBV11-3|.|.
TGTGCCAGCAGCTACCCGGGGGGGACAGGGGGGGCCAACGTCCTGACTTTC
CASSYPGGTGGANVLTF
>TRBJ1-5|TRBV5-1|.|.
TGCGCCAGCAGCTTATCCCCGGGAGGAAGTAGCAATCAGCCCCAGCATTTT
CASSLSPGGSSNQPQHF
>TRBJ1-5|TRBV24-1|.|.
TGTGCCACCAGTGATTTGGCGGATCAGCCCCAGCATTTT
CATSDLADQPQHF
>TRBJ2-5|TRBV5-1|.|TRBD2
TGCGCCAGCAGTCCCGGGACTAGGGGGCAAGAGACCCAGTACTTC
CASSPGTRGQETQYF
>TRBJ2-7|TRBV1|once|.
TGCACCACGTCTCGGCCGGGACAGAGATACGAGCAGTACTTC
CTTSRPGQRYEQYF
>TRBJ2-7|TRBV4-2|.|.
TGTGCCAGCAGCCAAGGGACCACCTACGAGCAGTACTTC
CASSQGTTYEQYF
>TRBJ1-1|TRBV9|.|TRBD1
TGTGCCAGCAGCGTAGAGGGGACAGGGGACACTGAAGCTTTCTTT
CASSVEGTGDTEAFF
>TRBJ1-5|TRBV19|.|TRBD1
TGTGCCAGTAGTACCCCAGGGGGCTTGCAGCCCCAGCATTTT
CASSTPGGLQPQHF
>TRBJ2-7|TRBV2|.|.
TGTGCCAGCAGGGACGACTTGGTCGACGAGCAGTACTTC
CASRDDLVDEQYF
>TRBJ2-7|TRBV21-1|.|.
TGTGCCAGCAGCAAACGGGTAGCGGGTCCCTACGAGCAGTACTTC
CASSKRVAGPYEQYF
>TRBJ2-7|TRBV5-1|.|.
TGCGCCAGCAGCTTGGTCTCGGTCTCCTACGAGCAGTACTTC
CASSLVSVSYEQYF
>TRBJ1-4|TRBV28|.|TRBD1
TGTGCCAGCAATTCACAGGGGGCGGGTGAAAAACTGTTTTTT
CASNSQGAGEKLFF
>TRBJ2-2|TRBV7-3|.|.
TGTGCCAGCACCCCGGGTTCAAACACCGGGGAGCTGTTTTTT
CASTPGSNTGELFF
>TRBJ2-7|TRBV27|once|TRBD2
TGTGCCAGCAGTAACTTAGCGGGGGAACTCTACGAGCAGTACTTC
CASSNLAGELYEQYF
>TRBJ2-2|TRBV19|.|.
TGTGCCAGTAGTCCGGGACTGATCGGGGAGCTGTTTTTT
CASSPGLIGELFF
>TRBJ2-1|TRBV5-1|.|.
TGCGCCAGCAGCCTCCCGGGCCCTGAGCAGTTCTTC
CASSLPGPEQFF
>TRBJ2-3|TRBV4-1|.|TRBD2
TGCGCCAGCAGCCAAGATTCTTCCCCGGGGGGGCGGGGCACAGATACGCAGTATTTT
CASSQDSSPGGRGTDTQYF
>TRBJ2-7|TRBV27|.|.
TGTGCCAGCAGTCCTGATAGCTCCTACGAGCAGTACTTC
CASSPDSSYEQYF
>TRBJ2-7|TRBV29-1|.|.
TGCAGCGTTGGTATCGGAGTGGGGTCCTACGAGCAGTACTTC
CSVGIGVGSYEQYF
>TRBJ2-5|TRBV11-3|.|TRBD2
TGTGCCAGCAGCTTAGGACTAGCGGGTTCCCAAGAGACCCAGTACTTC
CASSLGLAGSQETQYF
>TRBJ2-3|TRBV2|.|.
TGTGCCAGCAGATCCGGGGGTGCTAGCACAGATACGCAGTATTTT
CASRSGGASTDTQYF
>TRBJ1-5|TRBV19|once|TRBD1
TGTGCCAGTAGCACGACAGGGGGCGGGCAGCCCCAGCATTTT
CASSTTGGGQPQHF
>TRBJ1-5|TRBV12-3/TRBV12-4|.|.
TGTGCCAGCAGGACCAGACATGATCAGCCCCAGCATTTT
CASRTRHDQPQHF
>TRBJ1-4|TRBV19|once|.
TGTGCCAGTAGTATTGGTGTCTGGGGCTCCGGTGAAAAACTGTTTTTT
CASSIGVWGSGEKLFF
>TRBJ1-1|TRBV15|.|.
TGTGCCACCAGCAGAGATTCCCGGGAGAACACTGAAGCTTTCTTT
CATSRDSRENTEAFF
>TRBJ1-6|TRBV28|.|TRBD1
TGTGCCACCCGGACAGGGGTCTCACCCCTCCACTTT
CATRTGVSPLHF
>TRBJ1-3|TRBV7-2|.|.
TGTGCCAGCAGCGCAAAGGGCGACAGTTCTACTGCCTCTGGAAACACCATATATTTT
CASSAKGDSSTASGNTIYF
>TRBJ2-3|TRBV29-1|.|.
TGCAGCTCATCCCCCAACAGCGTCACAGATACGCAGTATTTT
CSSSPNSVTDTQYF
>TRBJ2-7|TRBV5-1|.|.
TGCGCCAGCAGCTTGGGGGGTACTCGCTACGAGCAGTACTTC
CASSLGGTRYEQYF
>TRBJ1-3|TRBV5-1|few|.
TGCGCCAGCAGCTTGGAGGGCGGGACCCCGTCTGGAAACACCATATATTTT
CASSLEGGTPSGNTIYF
>TRBJ1-1|TRBV18|.|.
TGTGCCAGCTCACCCGAAAGAGCTACTATGAACACTGAAGCTTTCTTT
CASSPERATMNTEAFF
>TRBJ2-3|TRBV5-4|.|.
TGTGCCACCTACTTGACAAGCCATAGCACAGATACGCAGTATTTT
CATYLTSHSTDTQYF
>TRBJ1-1|TRBV6-4|few|.
TGTGCCAGCAGCCGGGAATTGGACACTGAAGCTTTCTTT
CASSRELDTEAFF
>TRBJ1-2|TRBV28|.|.
TGTGCCAGCAGTTTTGGGGGGAACTATGGCTACACCTTC
CASSFGGNYGYTF
>TRBJ1-1|TRBV5-4|.|.
TGTGCCAGCAGCTTCCGTGGAGGCGCTGAAGCTTTCTTT
CASSFRGGAEAFF
>TRBJ1-1|TRBV19|.|.
TGTGCCAGTAGTAATGTTCGGGGTTTGAACACTGAAGCTTTCTTT
CASSNVRGLNTEAFF
>TRBJ2-1|TRBV11-2|.|TRBD2
TGTGCCAGCAGCTTTCAGGAGCGTACTAGCGGCTACAATGAGCAGTTCTTC
CASSFQERTSGYNEQFF
>TRBJ1-1|TRBV12-2|once|.
TGTGCAAGTCGCTTCTCCGATGGGCGGGACAGGGGGAAGAAAAGTGAAGCTTTCTTT
CASRFSDGRDRGKKSEAFF
>TRBJ2-5|TRBV5-5|.|TRBD2
TGTGCCAGCACTGCACTAGCGGGGGGGCGAGAGACCCAGTACTTC
CASTALAGGRETQYF
>TRBJ2-7|TRBV5-4|.|TRBD2
TGTGCCAGCAGCAGGGGTTACGAGCGGGGCCACGAGCAGTACTTC
CASSRGYERGHEQYF
>TRBJ2-2|TRBV14|once|.
TGTGCCAGCAGCCAAGTCGGCAGGGGGGCCACCGGGGAGCTGTTTTTT
CASSQVGRGATGELFF
>TRBJ1-4|TRBV7-9|.|.
TGTGCCAGCAGACGGGACGCGGGTGGGGAAAAACTGTTTTTT
CASRRDAGGEKLFF